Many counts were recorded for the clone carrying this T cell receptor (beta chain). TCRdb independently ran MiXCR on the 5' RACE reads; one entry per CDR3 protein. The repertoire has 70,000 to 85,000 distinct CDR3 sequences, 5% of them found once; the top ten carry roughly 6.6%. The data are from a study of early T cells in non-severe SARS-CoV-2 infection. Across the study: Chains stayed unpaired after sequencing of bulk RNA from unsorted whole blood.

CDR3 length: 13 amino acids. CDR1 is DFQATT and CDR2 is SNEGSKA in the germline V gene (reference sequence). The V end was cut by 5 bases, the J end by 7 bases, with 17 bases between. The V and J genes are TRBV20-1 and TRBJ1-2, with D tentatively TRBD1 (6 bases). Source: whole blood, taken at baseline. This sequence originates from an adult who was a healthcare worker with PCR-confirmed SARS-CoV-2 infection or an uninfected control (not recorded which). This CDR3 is CSAGGGTPGGYTF. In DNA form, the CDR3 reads TGCAGTGCTGGGGGGGGCACCCCCGGTGGCTACACCTTC.